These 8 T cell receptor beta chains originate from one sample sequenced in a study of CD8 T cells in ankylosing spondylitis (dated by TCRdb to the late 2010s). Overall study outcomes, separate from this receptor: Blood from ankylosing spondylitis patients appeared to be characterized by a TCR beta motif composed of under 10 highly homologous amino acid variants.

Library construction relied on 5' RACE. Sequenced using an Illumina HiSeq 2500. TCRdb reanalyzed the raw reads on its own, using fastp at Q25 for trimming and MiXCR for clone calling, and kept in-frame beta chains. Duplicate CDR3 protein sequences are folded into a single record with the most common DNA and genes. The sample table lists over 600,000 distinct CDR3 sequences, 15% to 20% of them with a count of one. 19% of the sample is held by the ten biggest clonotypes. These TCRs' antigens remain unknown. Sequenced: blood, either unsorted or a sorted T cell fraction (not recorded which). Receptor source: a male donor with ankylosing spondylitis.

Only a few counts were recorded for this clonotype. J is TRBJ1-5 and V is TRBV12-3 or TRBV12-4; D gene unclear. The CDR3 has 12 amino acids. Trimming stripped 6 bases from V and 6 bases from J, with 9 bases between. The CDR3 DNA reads TGTGCCAGCAGCCGGGCGGGTCAGCCCCAGCATTTT. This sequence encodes CASSRAGQPQHF.

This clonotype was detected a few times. CDR3 sequence (DNA): TGTGCCAGCAGCCCCAACTCGAACACCGGGGAGCTGTTTTTT. Protein: CASSPNSNTGELFF. This rearrangement joins TRBV12-3 or TRBV12-4 to TRBJ2-2; D unresolved. This CDR3 is built from 14 residues. V lost 6 bases and J 0 bases, leaving 8 bases between the germline ends.

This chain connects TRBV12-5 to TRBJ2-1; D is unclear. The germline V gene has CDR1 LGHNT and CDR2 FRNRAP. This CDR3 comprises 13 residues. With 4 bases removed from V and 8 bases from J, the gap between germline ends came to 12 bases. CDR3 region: CASGWLLGDEQFF. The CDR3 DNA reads TGTGCTAGTGGTTGGCTCCTCGGCGATGAGCAGTTCTTC.

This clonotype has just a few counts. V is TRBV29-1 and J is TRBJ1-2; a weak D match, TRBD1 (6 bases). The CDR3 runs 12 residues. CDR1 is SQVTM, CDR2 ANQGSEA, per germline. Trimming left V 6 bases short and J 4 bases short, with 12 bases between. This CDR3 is CSVRTASYGYTF. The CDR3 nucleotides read TGCAGCGTACGGACAGCATCCTATGGCTACACCTTC.

CDR3 nucleotide sequence: TGTGCCAGCAGGAACCGGGACGAGCAAGAGACCCAGTACTTC. Encoded protein: CASRNRDEQETQYF. This chain connects TRBV12-3 or TRBV12-4 to TRBJ2-5; the D gene could be TRBD1 or TRBD2 (5 bases each). This CDR3 spans 14 amino acids. Trimming left V 6 bases short and J 2 bases short, with 13 bases between.

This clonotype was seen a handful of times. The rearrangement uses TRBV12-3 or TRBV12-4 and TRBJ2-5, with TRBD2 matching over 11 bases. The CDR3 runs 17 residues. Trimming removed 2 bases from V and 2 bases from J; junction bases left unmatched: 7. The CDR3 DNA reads TGTGCCAGCAGTTTAATCGCTAGCGGGGGGACGCAAGAGACCCAGTACTTC. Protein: CASSLIASGGTQETQYF.

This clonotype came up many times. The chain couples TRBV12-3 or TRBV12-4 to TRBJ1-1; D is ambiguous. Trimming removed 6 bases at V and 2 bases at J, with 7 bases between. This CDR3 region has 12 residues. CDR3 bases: TGTGCCAGCAGGGTCGCTAACACTGAAGCTTTCTTT. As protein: CASRVANTEAFF.

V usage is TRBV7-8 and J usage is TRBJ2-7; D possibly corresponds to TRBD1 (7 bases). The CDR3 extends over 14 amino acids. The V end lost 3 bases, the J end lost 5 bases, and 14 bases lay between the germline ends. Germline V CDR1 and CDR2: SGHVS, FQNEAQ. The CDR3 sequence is CASSLTGRTHEQYF. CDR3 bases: TGTGCCAGCAGCTTGACAGGGAGGACCCACGAGCAGTACTTC.